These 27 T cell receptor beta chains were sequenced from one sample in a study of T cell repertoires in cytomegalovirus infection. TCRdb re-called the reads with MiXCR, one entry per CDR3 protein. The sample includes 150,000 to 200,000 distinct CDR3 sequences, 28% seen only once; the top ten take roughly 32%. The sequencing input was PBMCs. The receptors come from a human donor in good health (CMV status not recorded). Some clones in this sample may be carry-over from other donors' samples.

The CDR3 loop is CASSPGVGNYEQYF. The CDR3 DNA sequence: TGTGCCAGCAGCCCCGGCGTGGGGAACTACGAGCAGTACTTC. The chain carries TRBV14 and TRBJ2-7; the D is unclear. CDR3 size: 14 residues. The germline V and J ends were trimmed by 4 bases and 3 bases, with 13 bases remaining between them. From germline, CDR1 is SGHDN and CDR2 FVKESK.

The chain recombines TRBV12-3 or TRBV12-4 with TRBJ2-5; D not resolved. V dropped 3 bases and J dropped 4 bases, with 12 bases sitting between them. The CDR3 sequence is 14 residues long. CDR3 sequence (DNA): TGTGCCAGCAGTTTTAGGCTAGGTGGAGAGACCCAGTACTTC. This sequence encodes CASSFRLGGETQYF.

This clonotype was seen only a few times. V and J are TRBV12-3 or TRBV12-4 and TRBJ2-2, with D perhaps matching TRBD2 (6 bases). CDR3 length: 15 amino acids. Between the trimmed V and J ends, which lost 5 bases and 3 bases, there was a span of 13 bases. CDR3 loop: CASSPPGLYTGELFF. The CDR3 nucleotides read TGTGCCAGCAGTCCTCCCGGACTATACACCGGGGAGCTGTTTTTT.

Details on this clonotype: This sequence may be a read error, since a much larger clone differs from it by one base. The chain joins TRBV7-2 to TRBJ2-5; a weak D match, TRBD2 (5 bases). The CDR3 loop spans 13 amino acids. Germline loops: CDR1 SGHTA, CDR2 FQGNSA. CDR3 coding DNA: TGTGTCAGCAGCGGCAGCATCCAAGAGACCCAGTACTTC. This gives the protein CVSSGSIQETQYF.

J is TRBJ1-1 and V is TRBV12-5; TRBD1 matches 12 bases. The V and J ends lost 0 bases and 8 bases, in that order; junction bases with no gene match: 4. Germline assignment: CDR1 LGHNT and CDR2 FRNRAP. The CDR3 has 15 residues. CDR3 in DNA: TGTGCTAGTGGTTTGGTAGTGGGACAGGGGGCAGAAGCTTTCTTT. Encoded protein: CASGLVVGQGAEAFF.

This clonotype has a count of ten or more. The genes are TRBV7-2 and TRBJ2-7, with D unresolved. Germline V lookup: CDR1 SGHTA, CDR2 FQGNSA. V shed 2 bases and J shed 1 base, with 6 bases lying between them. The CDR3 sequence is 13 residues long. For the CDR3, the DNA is TGTGCCAGCAGCTTAACCCGGTCCTACGAGCAGTACTTC. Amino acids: CASSLTRSYEQYF.

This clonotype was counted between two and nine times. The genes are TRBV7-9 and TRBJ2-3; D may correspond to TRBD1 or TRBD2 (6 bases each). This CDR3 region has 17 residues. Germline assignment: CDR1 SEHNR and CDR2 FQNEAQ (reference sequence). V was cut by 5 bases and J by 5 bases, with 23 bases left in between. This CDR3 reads CASSHGPPSGAGDTQYF. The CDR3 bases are TGTGCCAGCAGCCACGGTCCCCCCTCGGGGGCCGGAGATACGCAGTATTTT.

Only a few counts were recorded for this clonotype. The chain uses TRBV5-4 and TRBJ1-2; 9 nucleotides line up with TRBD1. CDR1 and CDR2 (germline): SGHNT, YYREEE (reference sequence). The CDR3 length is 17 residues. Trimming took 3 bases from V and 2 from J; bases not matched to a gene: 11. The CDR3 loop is CASSSHGTGILNYGYTF. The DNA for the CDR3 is TGTGCCAGCAGCTCGCACGGGACAGGGATCCTAAACTATGGCTACACCTTC.

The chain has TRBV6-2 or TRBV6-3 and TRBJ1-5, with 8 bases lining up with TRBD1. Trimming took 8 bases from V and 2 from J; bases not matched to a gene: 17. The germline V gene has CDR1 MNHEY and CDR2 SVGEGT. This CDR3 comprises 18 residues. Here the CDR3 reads CASSSDRGPIMGNQPQHF. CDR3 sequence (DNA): TGTGCCAGCTCCAGCGACAGGGGACCTATAATGGGCAATCAGCCCCAGCATTTT.

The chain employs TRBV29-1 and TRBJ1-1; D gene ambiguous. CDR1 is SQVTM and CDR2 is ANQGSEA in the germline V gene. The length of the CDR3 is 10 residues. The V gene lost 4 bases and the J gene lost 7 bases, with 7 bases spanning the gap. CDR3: CSVGTLEAFF. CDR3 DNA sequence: TGCAGCGTTGGGACCCTTGAAGCTTTCTTT.

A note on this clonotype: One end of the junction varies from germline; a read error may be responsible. CDR3 in DNA: TGTGCCAGCAGCCTGGATTATATTTCACCCCTCCACTTT. Translation: CASSLDYISPLHF. This chain uses TRBV14 with TRBJ1-6; D not certain. The CDR3 has 13 residues. Germline CDR1 and CDR2: SGHDN and FVKESK.

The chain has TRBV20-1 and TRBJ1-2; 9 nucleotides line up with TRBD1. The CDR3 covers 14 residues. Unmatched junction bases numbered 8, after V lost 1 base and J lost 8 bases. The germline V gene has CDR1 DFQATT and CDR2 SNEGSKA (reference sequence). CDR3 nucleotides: TGCAGTGCTAGAGGGTCGGGACAGGGTGGCGGCTACACCTTC. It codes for CSARGSGQGGGYTF.

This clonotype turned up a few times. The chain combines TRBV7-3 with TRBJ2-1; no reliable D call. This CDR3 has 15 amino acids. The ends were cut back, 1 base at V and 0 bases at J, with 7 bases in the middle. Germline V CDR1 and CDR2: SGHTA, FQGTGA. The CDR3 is CASSLNWGSYNEQFF. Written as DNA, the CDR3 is TGTGCCAGCAGCTTAAACTGGGGCTCCTACAATGAGCAGTTCTTC.

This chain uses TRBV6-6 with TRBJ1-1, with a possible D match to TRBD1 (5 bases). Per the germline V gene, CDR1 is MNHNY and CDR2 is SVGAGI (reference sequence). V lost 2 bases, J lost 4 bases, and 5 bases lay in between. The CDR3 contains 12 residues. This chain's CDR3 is CASSYDSTEAFF. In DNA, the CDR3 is TGTGCCAGCAGTTACGACAGCACTGAAGCTTTCTTT.

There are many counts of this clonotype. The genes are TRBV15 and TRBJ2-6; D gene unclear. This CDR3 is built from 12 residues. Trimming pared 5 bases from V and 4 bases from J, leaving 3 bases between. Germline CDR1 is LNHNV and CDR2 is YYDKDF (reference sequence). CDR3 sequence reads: CATSPGANVLTF. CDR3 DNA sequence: TGTGCCACCAGCCCGGGGGCCAACGTCCTGACTTTC. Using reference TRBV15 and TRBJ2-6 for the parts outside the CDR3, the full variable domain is DAMVIQNPRYQVTQFGKPVTLSCSQTLNHNVMYWYQQKSSQAPKLLFHYYDKDFNNEADTPDNFQSRRPNTSFCFLDIRSPGLGDTAMYLCATSPGANVLTFGAGSRLTVL.

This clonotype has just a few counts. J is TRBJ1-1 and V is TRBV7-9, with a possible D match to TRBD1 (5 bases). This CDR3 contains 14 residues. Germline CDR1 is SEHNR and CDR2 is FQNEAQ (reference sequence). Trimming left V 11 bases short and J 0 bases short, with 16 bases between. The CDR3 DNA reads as TGTGCCCCTTCCGCCAGGGATATGAACACTGAAGCTTTCTTT. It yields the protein CAPSARDMNTEAFF.

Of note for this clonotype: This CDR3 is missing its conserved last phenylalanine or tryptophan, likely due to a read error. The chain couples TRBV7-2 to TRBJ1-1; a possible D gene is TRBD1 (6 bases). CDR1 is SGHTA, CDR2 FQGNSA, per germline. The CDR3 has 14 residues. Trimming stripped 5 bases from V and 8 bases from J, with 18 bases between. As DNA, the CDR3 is TGTGCCAGCAGCCTAAGGGGGGCAGATCGGGAAGCTTTCCTT. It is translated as CASSLRGADREAFL.

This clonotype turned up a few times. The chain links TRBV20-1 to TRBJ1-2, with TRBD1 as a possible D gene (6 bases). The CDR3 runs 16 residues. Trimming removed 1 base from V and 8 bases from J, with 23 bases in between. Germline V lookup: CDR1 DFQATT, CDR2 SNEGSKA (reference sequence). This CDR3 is CSARGLAGAQERGYTF. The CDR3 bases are TGCAGTGCTAGAGGCCTGGCGGGGGCCCAAGAGCGGGGCTACACCTTC.

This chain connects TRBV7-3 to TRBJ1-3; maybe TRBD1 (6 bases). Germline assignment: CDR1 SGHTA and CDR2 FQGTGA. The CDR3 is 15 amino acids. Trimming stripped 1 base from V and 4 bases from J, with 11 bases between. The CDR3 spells CASSLRQETGNTIYF. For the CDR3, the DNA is TGTGCCAGCAGCTTAAGACAGGAAACCGGAAACACCATATATTTT. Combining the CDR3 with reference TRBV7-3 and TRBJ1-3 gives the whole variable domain GAGVSQTPSNKVTEKGKYVELRCDPISGHTALYWYRQSLGQGPEFLIYFQGTGAADDSGLPNDRFFAVRPEGSVSTLKIQRTERGDSAVYLCASSLRQETGNTIYFGEGSWLTVV.

CDR3 in DNA: TGTGCCAGCAGTCCGACTAGCGGTGCTCATTACAATGAGCAGTTCTTC. Its translation: CASSPTSGAHYNEQFF. The chain is built from TRBV2 and TRBJ2-1; 9 bases match TRBD2. Trimming removed 5 bases from V and 4 bases from J; junction bases left unmatched: 9. The germline gives CDR1 SNHLY, CDR2 FYNNEI. CDR3 length equals 16 residues.

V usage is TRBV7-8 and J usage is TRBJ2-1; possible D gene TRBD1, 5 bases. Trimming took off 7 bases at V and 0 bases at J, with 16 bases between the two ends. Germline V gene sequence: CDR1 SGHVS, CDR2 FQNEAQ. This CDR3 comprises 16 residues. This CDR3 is CASTLLQASSYNEQFF. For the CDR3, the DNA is TGTGCCAGCACCCTATTACAGGCGAGCTCCTACAATGAGCAGTTCTTC.

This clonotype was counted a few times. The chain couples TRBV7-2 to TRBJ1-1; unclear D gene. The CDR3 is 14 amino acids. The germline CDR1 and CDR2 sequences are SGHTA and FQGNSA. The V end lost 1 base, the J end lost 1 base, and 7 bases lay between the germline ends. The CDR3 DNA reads TGTGCCAGCAGCTTAGGGGCAGAGAACACTGAAGCTTTCTTT. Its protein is CASSLGAENTEAFF. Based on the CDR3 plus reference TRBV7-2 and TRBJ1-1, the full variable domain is GAGVSQSPSNKVTEKGKDVELRCDPISGHTALYWYRQSLGQGLEFLIYFQGNSAPDKSGLPSDRFSAERTGGSVSTLTIQRTQQEDSAVYLCASSLGAENTEAFFGQGTRLTVV.

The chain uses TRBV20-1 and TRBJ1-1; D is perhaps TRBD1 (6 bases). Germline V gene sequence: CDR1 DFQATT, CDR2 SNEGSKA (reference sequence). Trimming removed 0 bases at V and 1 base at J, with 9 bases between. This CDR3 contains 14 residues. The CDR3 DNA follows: TGCAGTGCTAGAGATCTACAGGGGAACACTGAAGCTTTCTTT. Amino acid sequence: CSARDLQGNTEAFF.

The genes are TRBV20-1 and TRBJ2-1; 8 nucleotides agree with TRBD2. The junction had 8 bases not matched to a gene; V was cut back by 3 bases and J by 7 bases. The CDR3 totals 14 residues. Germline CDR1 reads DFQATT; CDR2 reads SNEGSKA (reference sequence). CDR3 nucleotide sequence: TGCAGTGCTAGTGACGGGGGGGCCATGAATGAGCAGTTCTTC. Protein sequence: CSASDGGAMNEQFF.

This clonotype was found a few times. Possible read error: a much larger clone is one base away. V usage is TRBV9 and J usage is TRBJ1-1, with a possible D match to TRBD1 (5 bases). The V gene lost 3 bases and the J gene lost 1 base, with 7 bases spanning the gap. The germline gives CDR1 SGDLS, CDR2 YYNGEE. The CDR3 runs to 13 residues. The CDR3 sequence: CASSAGGNTEAFF. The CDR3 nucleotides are TGTGCCAGCAGCGCCGGGGGGAACACTGAAGCTTTCTTT.

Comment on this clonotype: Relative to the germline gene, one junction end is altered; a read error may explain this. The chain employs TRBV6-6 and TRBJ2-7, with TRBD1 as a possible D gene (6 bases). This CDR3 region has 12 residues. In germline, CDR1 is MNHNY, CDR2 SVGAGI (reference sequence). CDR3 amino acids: CARSLQGYEQYF. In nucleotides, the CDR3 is TGTGCCCGCAGTCTACAGGGATACGAGCAGTACTTC.

CDR3 in amino acids: CASSLDTEAFF. Written as DNA, the CDR3 is TGTGCCAGCAGTCTGGACACTGAAGCTTTCTTT. The V and J genes are TRBV6-6 and TRBJ1-1; unclear D gene. CDR1 is MNHNY, CDR2 SVGAGI, per germline (reference sequence). The CDR3 has 11 residues. V gave up 5 bases and J gave up 3 bases, with 4 bases separating them.